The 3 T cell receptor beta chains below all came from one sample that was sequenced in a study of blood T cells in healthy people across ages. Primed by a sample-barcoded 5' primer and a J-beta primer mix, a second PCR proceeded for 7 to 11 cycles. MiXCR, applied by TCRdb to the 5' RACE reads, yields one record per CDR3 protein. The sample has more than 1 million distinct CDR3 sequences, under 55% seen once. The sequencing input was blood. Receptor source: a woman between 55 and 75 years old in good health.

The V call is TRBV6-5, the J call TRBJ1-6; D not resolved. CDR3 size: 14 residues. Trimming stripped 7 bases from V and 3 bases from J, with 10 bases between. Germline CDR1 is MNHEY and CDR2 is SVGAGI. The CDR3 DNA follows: TGTGCCAGCACTCAACGGGGCTATAATTCACCCCTCCACTTT. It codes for CASTQRGYNSPLHF.

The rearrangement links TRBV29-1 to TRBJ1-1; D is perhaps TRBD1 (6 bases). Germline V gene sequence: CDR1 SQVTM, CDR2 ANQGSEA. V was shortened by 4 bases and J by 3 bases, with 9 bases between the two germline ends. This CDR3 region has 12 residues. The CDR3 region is CSVGGLDTEAFF. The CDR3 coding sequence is TGCAGCGTTGGGGGGCTGGACACTGAAGCTTTCTTT. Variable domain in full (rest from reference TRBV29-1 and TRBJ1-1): SAVISQKPSRDICQRGTSLTIQCQVDSQVTMMFWYRQQPGQSLTLIATANQGSEATYESGFVIDKFPISRPNLTFSTLTVSNMSPEDSSIYLCSVGGLDTEAFFGQGTRLTVV.

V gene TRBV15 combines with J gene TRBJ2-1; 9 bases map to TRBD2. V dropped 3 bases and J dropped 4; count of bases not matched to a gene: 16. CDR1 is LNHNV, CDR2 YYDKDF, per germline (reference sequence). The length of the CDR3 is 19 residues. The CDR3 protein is CATSSRDRPREGRYNEQFF. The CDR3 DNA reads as TGTGCCACCAGCAGTCGTGATAGGCCGCGGGAGGGCCGGTACAATGAGCAGTTCTTC. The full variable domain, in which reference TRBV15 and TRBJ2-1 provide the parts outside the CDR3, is DAMVIQNPRYQVTQFGKPVTLSCSQTLNHNVMYWYQQKSSQAPKLLFHYYDKDFNNEADTPDNFQSRRPNTSFCFLDIRSPGLGDTAMYLCATSSRDRPREGRYNEQFFGPGTRLTVL.